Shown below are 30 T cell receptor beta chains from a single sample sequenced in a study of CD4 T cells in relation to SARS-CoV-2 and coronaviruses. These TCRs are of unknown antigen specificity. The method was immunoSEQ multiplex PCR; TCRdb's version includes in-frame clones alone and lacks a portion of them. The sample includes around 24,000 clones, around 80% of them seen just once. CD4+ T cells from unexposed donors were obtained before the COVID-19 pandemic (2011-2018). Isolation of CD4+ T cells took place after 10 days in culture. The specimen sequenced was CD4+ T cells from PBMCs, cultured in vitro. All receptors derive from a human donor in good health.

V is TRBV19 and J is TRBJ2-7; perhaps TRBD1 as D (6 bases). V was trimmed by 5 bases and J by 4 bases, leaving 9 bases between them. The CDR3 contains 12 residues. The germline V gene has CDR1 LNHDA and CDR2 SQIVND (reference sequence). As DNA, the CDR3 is TGTGCCAGTAGTGGGACAAAATACGAGCAGTACTTC. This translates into CASSGTKYEQYF.

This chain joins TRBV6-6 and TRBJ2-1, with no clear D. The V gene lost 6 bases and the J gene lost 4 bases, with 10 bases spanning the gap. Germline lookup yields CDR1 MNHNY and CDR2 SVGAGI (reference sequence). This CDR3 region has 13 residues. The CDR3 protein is CASRPGRYNEQFF. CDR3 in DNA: TGTGCCAGCAGACCTGGGCGATACAATGAGCAGTTCTTC.

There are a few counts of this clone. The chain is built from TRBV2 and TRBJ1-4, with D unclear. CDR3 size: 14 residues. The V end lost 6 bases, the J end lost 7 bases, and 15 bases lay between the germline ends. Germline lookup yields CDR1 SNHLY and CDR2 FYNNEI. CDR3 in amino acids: CASRGGRSAEKLFF. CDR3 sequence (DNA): TGTGCCAGCAGGGGCGGCAGGTCGGCTGAAAAACTGTTTTTT. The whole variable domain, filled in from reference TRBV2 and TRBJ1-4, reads EPEVTQTPSHQVTQMGQEVILRCVPISNHLYFYWYRQILGQKVEFLVSFYNNEISEKSEIFDDQFSVERPDGSNFTLKIRSTKLEDSAMYFCASRGGRSAEKLFFGSGTQLSVL.

The CDR3 reads CASSQGRSGVLSYNEQFF. CDR3 DNA: TGCGCCAGCAGCCAGGGACGTTCCGGGGTCCTTTCCTACAATGAGCAGTTCTTC. The gene calls are TRBV5-1 and TRBJ2-1; D is perhaps TRBD1 or TRBD2 (5 bases each). Germline V gives CDR1 SGHRS, CDR2 YFSETQ. Between the trimmed V and J ends, which lost 4 bases and 1 base, there was a span of 21 bases. This CDR3 spans 18 amino acids.

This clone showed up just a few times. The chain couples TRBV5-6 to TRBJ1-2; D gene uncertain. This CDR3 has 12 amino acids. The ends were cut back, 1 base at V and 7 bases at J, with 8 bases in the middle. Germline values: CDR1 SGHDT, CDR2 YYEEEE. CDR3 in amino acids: CASSLYSGGYTF. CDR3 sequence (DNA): TGTGCCAGCAGCTTGTATAGCGGTGGCTACACCTTC.

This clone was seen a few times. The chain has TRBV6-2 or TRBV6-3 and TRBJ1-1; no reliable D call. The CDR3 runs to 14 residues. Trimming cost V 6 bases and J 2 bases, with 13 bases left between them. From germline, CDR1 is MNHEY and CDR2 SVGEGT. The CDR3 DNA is TGTGCCAGCAGCCGACGGACGGGAAACACTGAAGCTTTCTTT. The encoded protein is CASSRRTGNTEAFF.

The CDR3 sequence: CASSQRRGEGTEAFF. In DNA form, the CDR3 reads TGTGCCAGCAGCCAGAGGCGGGGAGAGGGCACTGAAGCTTTCTTT. This sequence joins TRBV6-2 or TRBV6-3 and TRBJ1-1; D is undetermined. The CDR3 sequence is 15 residues long. Germline V gives CDR1 MNHEY, CDR2 SVGEGT. V lost 6 bases and J lost 4, with 18 bases in between.

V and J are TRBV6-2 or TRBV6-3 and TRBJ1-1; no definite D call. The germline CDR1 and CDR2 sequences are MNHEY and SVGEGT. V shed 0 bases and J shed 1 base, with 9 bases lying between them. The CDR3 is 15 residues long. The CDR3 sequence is CASSYSAQGNTEAFF. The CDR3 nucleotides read TGTGCCAGCAGTTACTCGGCCCAAGGGAACACTGAAGCTTTCTTT.

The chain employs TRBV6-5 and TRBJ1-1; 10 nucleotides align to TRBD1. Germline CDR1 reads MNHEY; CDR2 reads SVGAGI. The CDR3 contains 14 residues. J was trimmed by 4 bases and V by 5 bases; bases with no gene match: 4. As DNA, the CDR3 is TGTGCCAGCAGTACCGGGACAGGGGCCACTGAAGCTTTCTTT. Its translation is CASSTGTGATEAFF.

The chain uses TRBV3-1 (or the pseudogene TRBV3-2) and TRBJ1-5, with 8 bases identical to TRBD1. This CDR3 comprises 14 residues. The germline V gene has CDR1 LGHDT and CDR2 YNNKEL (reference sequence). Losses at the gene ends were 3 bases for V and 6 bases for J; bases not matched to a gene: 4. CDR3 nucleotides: TGTGCCAGCAGCCAGAACAGGGGGATTCAGCCCCAGCATTTT. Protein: CASSQNRGIQPQHF.

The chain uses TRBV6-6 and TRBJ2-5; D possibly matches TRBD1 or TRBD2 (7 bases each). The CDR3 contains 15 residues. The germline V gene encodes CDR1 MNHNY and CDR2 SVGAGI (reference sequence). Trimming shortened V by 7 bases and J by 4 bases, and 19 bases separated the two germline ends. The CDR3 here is CASTPSGGAAETQYF. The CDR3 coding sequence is TGTGCCAGCACCCCATCAGGGGGGGCCGCAGAGACCCAGTACTTC.

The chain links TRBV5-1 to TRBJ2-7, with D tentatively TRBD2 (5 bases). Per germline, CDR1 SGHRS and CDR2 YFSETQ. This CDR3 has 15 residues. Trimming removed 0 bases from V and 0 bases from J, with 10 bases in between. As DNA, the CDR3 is TGCGCCAGCAGCTTGGGGGTAGCGAGCTCCTACGAGCAGTACTTC. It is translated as CASSLGVASSYEQYF.

The CDR3 reads CASSPSVGWQPQHF. The DNA for the CDR3 is TGTGCCAGCAGCCCATCGGTGGGGTGGCAGCCCCAGCATTTT. This chain joins TRBV27 and TRBJ1-5; D gene uncertain. Germline CDR1 reads MNHEY; CDR2 reads SMNVEV (reference sequence). V was pared by 6 bases and J by 7 bases, with 16 bases between. This CDR3 is 14 amino acids long.

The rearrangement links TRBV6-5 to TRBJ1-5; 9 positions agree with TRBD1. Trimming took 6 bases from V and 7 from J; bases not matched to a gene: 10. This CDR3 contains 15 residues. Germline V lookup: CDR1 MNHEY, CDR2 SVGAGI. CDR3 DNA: TGTGCCAGCAGCAAAACACAGGGGGCGCGACAGCCCCAGCATTTT. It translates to CASSKTQGARQPQHF.

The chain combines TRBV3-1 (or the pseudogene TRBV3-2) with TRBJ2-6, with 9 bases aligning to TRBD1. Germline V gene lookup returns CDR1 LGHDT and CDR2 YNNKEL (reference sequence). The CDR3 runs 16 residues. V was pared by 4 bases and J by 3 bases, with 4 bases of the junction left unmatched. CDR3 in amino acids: CASSRYRGRGANVLTF. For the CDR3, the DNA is TGTGCCAGCAGCCGATACAGGGGGCGTGGGGCCAACGTCCTGACTTTC.

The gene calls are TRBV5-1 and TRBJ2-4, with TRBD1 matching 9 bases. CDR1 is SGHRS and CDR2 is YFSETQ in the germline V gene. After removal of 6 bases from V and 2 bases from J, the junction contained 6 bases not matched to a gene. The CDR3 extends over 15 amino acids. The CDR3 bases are TGCGCCAGCAAAGATGGACAGGGGACCAAAAACATTCAGTACTTC. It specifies CASKDGQGTKNIQYF. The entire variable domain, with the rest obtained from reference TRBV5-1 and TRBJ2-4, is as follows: KAGVTQTPRYLIKTRGQQVTLSCSPISGHRSVSWYQQTPGQGLQFLFEYFSETQRNKGNFPGRFSGRQFSNSRSEMNVSTLELGDSALYLCASKDGQGTKNIQYFGAGTRLSVL.

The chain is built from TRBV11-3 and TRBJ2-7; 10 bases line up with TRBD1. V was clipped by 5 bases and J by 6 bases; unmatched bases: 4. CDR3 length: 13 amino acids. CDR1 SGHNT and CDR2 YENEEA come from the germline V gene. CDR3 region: CASSTRQGAEQYF. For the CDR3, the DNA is TGTGCCAGCAGCACCCGACAGGGGGCCGAGCAGTACTTC. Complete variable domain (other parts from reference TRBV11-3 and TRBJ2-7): EAGVVQSPRYKIIEKKQPVAFWCNPISGHNTLYWYLQNLGQGPELLIRYENEEAVDDSQLPKDRFSAERLKGVDSTLKIQPAELGDSAVYLCASSTRQGAEQYFGPGTRLTVT.

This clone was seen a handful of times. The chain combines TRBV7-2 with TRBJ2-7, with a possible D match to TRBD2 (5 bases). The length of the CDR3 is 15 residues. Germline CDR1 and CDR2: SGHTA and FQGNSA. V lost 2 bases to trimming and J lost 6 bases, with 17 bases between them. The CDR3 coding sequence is TGTGCCAGCAGCTTAAGTCTCGGACTCCCGGGCGAGCAGTACTTC. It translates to CASSLSLGLPGEQYF.

CDR3 sequence (DNA): TGTGCCAGCAGCTTAATGGCGTCCGGGGAGCTGTTTTTT. This sequence encodes CASSLMASGELFF. The chain links TRBV7-2 to TRBJ2-2, with D unresolved. Per the germline V gene, CDR1 is SGHTA and CDR2 is FQGNSA. V shed 2 bases and J shed 6 bases, with 7 bases lying between them. The CDR3 sequence is 13 residues long.

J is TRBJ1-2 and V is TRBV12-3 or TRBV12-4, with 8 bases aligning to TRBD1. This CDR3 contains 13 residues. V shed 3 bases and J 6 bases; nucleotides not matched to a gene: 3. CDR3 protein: CASSLTGVDGYTF. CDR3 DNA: TGTGCCAGCAGTTTGACAGGGGTTGATGGCTACACCTTC.

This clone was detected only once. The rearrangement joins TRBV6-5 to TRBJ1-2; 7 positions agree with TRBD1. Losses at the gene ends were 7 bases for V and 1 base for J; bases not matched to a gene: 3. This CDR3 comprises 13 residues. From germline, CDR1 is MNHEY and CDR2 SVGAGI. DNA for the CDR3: TGTGCCAGCACCCAGGGGGATAACTATGGCTACACCTTC. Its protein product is CASTQGDNYGYTF.

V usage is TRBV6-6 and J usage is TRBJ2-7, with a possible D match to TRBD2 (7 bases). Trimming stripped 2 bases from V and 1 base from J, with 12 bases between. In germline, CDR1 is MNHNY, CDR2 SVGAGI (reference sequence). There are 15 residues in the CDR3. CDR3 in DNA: TGTGCCAGCAGTTACGGGGGGGACAAGTCCTACGAGCAGTACTTC. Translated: CASSYGGDKSYEQYF.

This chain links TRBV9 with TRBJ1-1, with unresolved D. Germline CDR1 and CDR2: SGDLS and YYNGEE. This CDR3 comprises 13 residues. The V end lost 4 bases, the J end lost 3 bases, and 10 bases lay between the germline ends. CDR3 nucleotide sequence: TGTGCCAGCAGCTTTGCCCCAGACACTGAAGCTTTCTTT. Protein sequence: CASSFAPDTEAFF.

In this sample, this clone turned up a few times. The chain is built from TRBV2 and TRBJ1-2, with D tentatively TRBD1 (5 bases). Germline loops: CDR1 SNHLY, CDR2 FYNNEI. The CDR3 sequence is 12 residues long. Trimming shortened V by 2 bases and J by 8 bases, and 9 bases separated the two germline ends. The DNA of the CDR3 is TGTGCCAGCAGTGAATTTGGGGCCGGCTACACCTTC. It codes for CASSEFGAGYTF.

CDR3: CASSVGQTQYF. CDR3 DNA sequence: TGTGCCAGCAGCGTCGGTCAGACCCAGTACTTC. This chain joins TRBV9 and TRBJ2-5; D call uncertain. V gave up 2 bases and J gave up 6 bases, with 5 bases separating them. The CDR3 spans 11 residues. Per the germline V gene, CDR1 is SGDLS and CDR2 is YYNGEE.

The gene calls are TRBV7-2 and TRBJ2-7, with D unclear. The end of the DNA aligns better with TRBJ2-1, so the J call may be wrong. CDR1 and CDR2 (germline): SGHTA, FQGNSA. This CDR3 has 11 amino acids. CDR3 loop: CASSYNNEQFF. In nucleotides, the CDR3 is TGTGCCAGCAGCTACAACAATGAGCAGTTCTTC.

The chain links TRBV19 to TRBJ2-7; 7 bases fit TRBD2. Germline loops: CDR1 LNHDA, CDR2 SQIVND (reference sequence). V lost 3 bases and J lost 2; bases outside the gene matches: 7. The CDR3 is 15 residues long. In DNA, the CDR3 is TGTGCCAGTAGTATCTGGGCTAGCGGAACCTACGAGCAGTACTTC. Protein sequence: CASSIWASGTYEQYF.

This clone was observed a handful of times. The CDR3 coding sequence is TGTGCCAGCAGCTTATCATCGGGGGACGCTTTCTTT. It is translated as CASSLSSGDAFF. V usage is TRBV7-2 and J usage is TRBJ1-1; the D gene is possibly TRBD1 (5 bases). Trimming removed 2 bases at V and 11 bases at J, with 12 bases between. CDR1 and CDR2 from the germline V gene are SGHTA and FQGNSA. This CDR3 comprises 12 residues.

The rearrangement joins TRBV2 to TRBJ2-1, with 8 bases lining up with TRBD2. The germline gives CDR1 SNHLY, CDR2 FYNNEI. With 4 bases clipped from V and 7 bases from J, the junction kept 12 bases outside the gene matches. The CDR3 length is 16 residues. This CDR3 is CASSVMMTSAGNEQFF. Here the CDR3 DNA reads TGTGCCAGCAGTGTGATGATGACTAGCGCGGGTAATGAGCAGTTCTTC.

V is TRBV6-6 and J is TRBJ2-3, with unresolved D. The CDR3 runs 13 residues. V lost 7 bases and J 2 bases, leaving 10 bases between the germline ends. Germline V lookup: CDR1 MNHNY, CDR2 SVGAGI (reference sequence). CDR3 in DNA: TGTGCCAGCACGCGACTCTACACAGATACGCAGTATTTT. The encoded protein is CASTRLYTDTQYF.